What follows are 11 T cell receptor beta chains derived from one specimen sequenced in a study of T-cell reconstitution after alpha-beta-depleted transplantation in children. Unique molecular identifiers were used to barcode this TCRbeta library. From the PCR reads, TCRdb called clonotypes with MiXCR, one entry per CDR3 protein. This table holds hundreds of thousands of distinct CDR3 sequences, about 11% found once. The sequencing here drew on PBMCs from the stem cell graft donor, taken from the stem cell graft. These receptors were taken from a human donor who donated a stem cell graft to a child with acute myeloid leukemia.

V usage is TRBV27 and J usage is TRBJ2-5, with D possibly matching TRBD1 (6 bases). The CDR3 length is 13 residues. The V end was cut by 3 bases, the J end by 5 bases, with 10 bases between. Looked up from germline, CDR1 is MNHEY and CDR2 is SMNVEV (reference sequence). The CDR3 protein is CASSFRRGETQYF. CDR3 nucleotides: TGTGCCAGCAGTTTTCGCAGGGGTGAGACCCAGTACTTC.

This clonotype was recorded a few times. Here the CDR3 reads CASSSPSPGQGDEAFF. The DNA for the CDR3 is TGTGCCAGCAGTTCCCCATCCCCGGGACAGGGGGATGAAGCTTTCTTT. The chain links TRBV28 to TRBJ1-1, with 11 bases lining up with TRBD1. CDR1 is MDHEN, CDR2 SYDVKM, per germline. This CDR3 is built from 16 residues. The J segment lost 7 bases and the V segment lost 4 bases, leaving 11 bases of the junction unmatched. The complete variable domain, with remaining parts taken from reference TRBV28 and TRBJ1-1, reads DVKVTQSSRYLVKRTGEKVFLECVQDMDHENMFWYRQDPGLGLRLIYFSYDVKMKEKGDIPEGYSVSREKKERFSLILESASTNQTSMYLCASSSPSPGQGDEAFFGQGTRLTVV.

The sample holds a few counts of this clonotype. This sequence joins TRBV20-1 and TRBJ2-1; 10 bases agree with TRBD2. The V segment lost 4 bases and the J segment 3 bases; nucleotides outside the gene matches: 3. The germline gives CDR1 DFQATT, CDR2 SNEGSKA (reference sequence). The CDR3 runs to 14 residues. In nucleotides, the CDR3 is TGCAGTGCTACGGGACTAGCGCACTACAATGAGCAGTTCTTC. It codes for CSATGLAHYNEQFF.

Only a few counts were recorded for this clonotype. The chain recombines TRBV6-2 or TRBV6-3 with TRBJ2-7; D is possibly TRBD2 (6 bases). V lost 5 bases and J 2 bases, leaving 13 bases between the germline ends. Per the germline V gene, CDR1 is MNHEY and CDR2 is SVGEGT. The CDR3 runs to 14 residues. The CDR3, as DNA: TGTGCCAGCAGTCAGATAGCGGAGACCTACGAGCAGTACTTC. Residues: CASSQIAETYEQYF.

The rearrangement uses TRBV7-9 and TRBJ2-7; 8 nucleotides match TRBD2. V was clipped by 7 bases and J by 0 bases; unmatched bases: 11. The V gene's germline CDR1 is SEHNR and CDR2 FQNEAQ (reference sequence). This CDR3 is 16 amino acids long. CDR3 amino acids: CASTQIVAGSSYEQYF. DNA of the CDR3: TGTGCCAGCACTCAAATTGTAGCGGGAAGCTCCTACGAGCAGTACTTC.

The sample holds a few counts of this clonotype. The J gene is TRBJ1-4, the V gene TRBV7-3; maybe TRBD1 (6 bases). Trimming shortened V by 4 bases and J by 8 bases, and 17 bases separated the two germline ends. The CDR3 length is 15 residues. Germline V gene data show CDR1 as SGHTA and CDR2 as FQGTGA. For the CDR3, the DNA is TGTGCCAGCAGCTCTCAAGGGGGTTTCGGGGAAAAACTGTTTTTT. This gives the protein CASSSQGGFGEKLFF.

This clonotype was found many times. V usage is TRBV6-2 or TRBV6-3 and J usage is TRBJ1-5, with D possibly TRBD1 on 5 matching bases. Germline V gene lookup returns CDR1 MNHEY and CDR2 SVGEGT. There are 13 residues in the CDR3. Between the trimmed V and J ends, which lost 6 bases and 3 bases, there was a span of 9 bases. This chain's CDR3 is CASRDSDNQPQHF. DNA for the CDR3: TGTGCCAGCAGAGACAGCGACAATCAGCCCCAGCATTTT.

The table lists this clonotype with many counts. The DNA for the CDR3 is TGTGCCAGCAGCTTGGATACAGGAGATACGCAGTATTTT. Its protein product is CASSLDTGDTQYF. This chain connects TRBV5-4 to TRBJ2-3; maybe TRBD1 (5 bases). V was pared by 0 bases and J by 5 bases, with 7 bases between. The CDR3 contains 13 residues. Germline lookup yields CDR1 SGHNT and CDR2 YYREEE (reference sequence).

The CDR3 sequence: CSVRGQGATGYTF. DNA for the CDR3: TGCAGTGTCCGCGGACAGGGGGCTACGGGCTACACCTTC. This chain joins TRBV20-1 and TRBJ1-2; 11 bases line up with TRBD1. This CDR3 region has 13 residues. CDR1 is DFQATT and CDR2 is SNEGSKA in the germline V gene (reference sequence). The ends lost 7 bases at V and 8 bases at J; junction bases unmatched: 9.

CDR3 protein: CASSRDRDIDEQYF. The CDR3 nucleotides read TGCGCCAGCAGCAGGGACAGGGATATAGACGAGCAGTACTTC. The rearrangement uses TRBV5-1 and TRBJ2-7; 9 bases align to TRBD1. The trim removed 4 bases at V and 5 bases at J, leaving 7 bases unmatched. The CDR3 is made up of 14 amino acids. CDR1 is SGHRS, CDR2 YFSETQ, per germline.

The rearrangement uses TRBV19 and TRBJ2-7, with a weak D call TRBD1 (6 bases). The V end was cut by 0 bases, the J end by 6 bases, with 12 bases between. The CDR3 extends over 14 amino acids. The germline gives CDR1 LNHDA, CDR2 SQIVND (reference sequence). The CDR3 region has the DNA TGTGCCAGTAGTATAGATGCGGACAGCTCCGAGCAGTACTTC. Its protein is CASSIDADSSEQYF. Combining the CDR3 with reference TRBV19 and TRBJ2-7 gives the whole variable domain DGGITQSPKYLFRKEGQNVTLSCEQNLNHDAMYWYRQDPGQGLRLIYYSQIVNDFQKGDIAEGYSVSREKKESFPLTVTSAQKNPTAFYLCASSIDADSSEQYFGPGTRLTVT.